Below are 9 T cell receptor beta chains sequenced from a single sample in a study of a mutant IDH1 vaccine in newly diagnosed glioma. TCRdb's copy holds only in-frame clones and misses some; the assay was immunoSEQ multiplex PCR. Found here are some 59,000 clones, roughly 80% of them singletons; the top ten hold about a fifth. Time point defined: baseline, week 1 (first vaccination visit). The treatment: pre-vaccination baseline after standard-of-care therapy. This specimen was PBMCs, taken from a glioma patient treated with radiotherapy, temozolomide or both. These receptors were collected from a man aged 18-30 years with glioma.

CDR3 loop: CASSRDSGKAQYF. CDR3 bases: TGTGCCAGCAGTAGAGATTCAGGGAAGGCCCAGTACTTC. The rearrangement uses TRBV25-1 and TRBJ2-5; D perhaps matches TRBD1 (5 bases). This CDR3 spans 13 amino acids. V shed 5 bases and J shed 9 bases, with 16 bases lying between them. Germline CDR1 and CDR2: MGHDK and SYGVNS.

The chain employs TRBV5-6 and TRBJ2-2; D not certain. Trimming took off 5 bases at V and 2 bases at J, with 13 bases between the two ends. Germline V gene lookup returns CDR1 SGHDT and CDR2 YYEEEE. The CDR3 has 15 amino acids. The CDR3: CASSIEPSNTGELFF. CDR3 sequence (DNA): TGTGCCAGCAGTATTGAGCCGAGTAACACCGGGGAGCTGTTTTTT.

CDR3 sequence: CASSVRGSHNEQFF. In nucleotides, the CDR3 is TGTGCCAGCAGCGTAAGGGGGAGCCACAATGAGCAGTTCTTC. The chain joins TRBV7-2 to TRBJ2-1, with D possibly being TRBD1 (6 bases). This CDR3 is built from 14 residues. The germline CDR1 and CDR2 sequences are SGHTA and FQGNSA. Between the trimmed V and J ends, which lost 5 bases and 5 bases, there was a span of 13 bases.

The chain combines TRBV19 with TRBJ1-1; maybe TRBD1 (5 bases). Trimming left V 7 bases short and J 4 bases short, with 7 bases between. The CDR3 totals 11 residues. The germline gives CDR1 LNHDA, CDR2 SQIVND (reference sequence). The chain's CDR3 is CASKGSTEAFF. The CDR3 DNA sequence: TGTGCCAGTAAGGGGAGCACTGAAGCTTTCTTT. Complete variable domain (other parts from reference TRBV19 and TRBJ1-1): DGGITQSPKYLFRKEGQNVTLSCEQNLNHDAMYWYRQDPGQGLRLIYYSQIVNDFQKGDIAEGYSVSREKKESFPLTVTSAQKNPTAFYLCASKGSTEAFFGQGTRLTVV.

CDR3 loop: CASSRGHADGYTF. The CDR3 DNA is TGTGCCAGCTCGCGTGGACATGCTGATGGCTACACCTTC. The chain combines TRBV18 with TRBJ1-2; a weak D match, TRBD1 (5 bases). Trimming removed 6 bases at V and 6 bases at J, with 14 bases between. Germline lookup yields CDR1 KGHSH and CDR2 LQKENI. The CDR3 spans 13 residues.

This clone appeared a few times. The chain joins TRBV19 to TRBJ1-1, with D unresolved. The germline gives CDR1 LNHDA, CDR2 SQIVND (reference sequence). V gave up 4 bases and J gave up 2 bases, with 11 bases separating them. The CDR3 runs to 14 residues. The chain's CDR3 is CASSTGTFNTEAFF. CDR3 coding DNA: TGTGCCAGTAGTACCGGAACATTTAACACTGAAGCTTTCTTT.

The J gene is TRBJ1-1, the V gene TRBV19; a possible D gene is TRBD1 (5 bases). Germline assignment: CDR1 LNHDA and CDR2 SQIVND (reference sequence). V lost 3 bases and J 2 bases, leaving 10 bases between the germline ends. The CDR3 runs to 14 residues. CDR3 in DNA: TGTGCCAGTAGTATTAGGCAGGGTAACACTGAAGCTTTCTTT. Its protein product is CASSIRQGNTEAFF.

This clone was picked up a small number of times. This chain links TRBV9 with TRBJ1-2; no reliable D call. CDR3 length: 14 amino acids. Germline V gives CDR1 SGDLS, CDR2 YYNGEE. Trimming cost V 4 bases and J 4 bases, with 14 bases left between them. CDR3 sequence (DNA): TGTGCCAGCAGCCCCAGACGAAATCTCTATGGCTACACCTTC. Its protein is CASSPRRNLYGYTF. Looking up the rest from reference TRBV9 and TRBJ1-2 gives the full variable domain: DSGVTQTPKHLITATGQRVTLRCSPRSGDLSVYWYQQSLDQGLQFLIQYYNGEERAKGNILERFSAQQFPDLHSELNLSSLELGDSALYFCASSPRRNLYGYTFGSGTRLTVV.

This chain joins TRBV30 and TRBJ1-1; D ambiguous. The V end lost 5 bases, the J end lost 6 bases, and 10 bases lay between the germline ends. The CDR3 runs 11 residues. Germline V gives CDR1 GTSNPN, CDR2 SVGIG (reference sequence). CDR3 sequence reads: CAWQDFAEAFF. The CDR3 DNA is TGTGCCTGGCAGGACTTTGCTGAAGCTTTCTTT.